The clone carrying this TCR beta chain was seen ten or more times. The antigen remains undetermined. V gave up 4 bases and J gave up 4 bases, with 12 bases separating them. Germline V gene sequence: CDR1 SGDLS, CDR2 YYNGEE. The CDR3 contains 14 residues. The record originates from a study of Graves' ophthalmopathy and Graves' hyperthyroidism. Findings of the study overall: Most thyroid clonotypes expanded beyond 0.001 frequency were also found in blood. With about 71% sensitivity and approximately 72% specificity, the model predicted ophthalmopathy progression. A 13-signature model separated ophthalmopathy from stable hyperthyroidism, around 88% sensitivity, about 81% specificity.

As the template, RNA transcripts were used to amplify TCR beta CDR3 regions. In the first round, RT-PCR was carried out with HTBI primers, and a multiplex PCR formed the second round. TCRdb reprocessed the multiplex PCR reads with MiXCR, giving one entry per CDR3 protein. The table lists over a million distinct CDR3 sequences, about 38% of them singletons. Serum thyroxine and TRAb, along with clinical symptoms, thyroid ultrasound and orbital computed tomography, were what diagnosis relied on. Input material: peripheral blood or thyroid tissue (not recorded which). This clonotype originated in an adult man with Graves' hyperthyroidism. The chain is built from TRBV9 and TRBJ1-5, with D possibly matching TRBD1 (6 bases). The CDR3 DNA reads as TGTGCCAGCAGCTTAGGGGACACTAATCAGCCCCAGCATTTT. Its translation: CASSLGDTNQPQHF.